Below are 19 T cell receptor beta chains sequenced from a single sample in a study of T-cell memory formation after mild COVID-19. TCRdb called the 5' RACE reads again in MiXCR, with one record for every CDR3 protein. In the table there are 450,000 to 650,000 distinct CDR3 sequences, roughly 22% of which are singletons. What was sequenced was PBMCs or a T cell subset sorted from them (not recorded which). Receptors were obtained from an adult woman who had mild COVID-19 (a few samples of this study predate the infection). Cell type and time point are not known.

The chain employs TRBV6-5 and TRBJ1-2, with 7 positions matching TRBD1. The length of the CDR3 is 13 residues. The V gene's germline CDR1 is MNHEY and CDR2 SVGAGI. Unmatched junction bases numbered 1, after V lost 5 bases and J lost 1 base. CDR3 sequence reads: CASSRQGNYGYTF. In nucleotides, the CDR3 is TGTGCCAGCAGTCGACAGGGTAACTATGGCTACACCTTC.

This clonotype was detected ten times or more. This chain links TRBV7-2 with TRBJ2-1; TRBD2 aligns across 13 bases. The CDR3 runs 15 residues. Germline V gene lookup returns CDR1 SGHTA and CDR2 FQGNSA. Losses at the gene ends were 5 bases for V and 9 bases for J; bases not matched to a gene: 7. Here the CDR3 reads CASSTGTSGISEQFF. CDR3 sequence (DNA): TGTGCCAGCAGCACCGGGACTAGCGGGATAAGTGAGCAGTTCTTC.

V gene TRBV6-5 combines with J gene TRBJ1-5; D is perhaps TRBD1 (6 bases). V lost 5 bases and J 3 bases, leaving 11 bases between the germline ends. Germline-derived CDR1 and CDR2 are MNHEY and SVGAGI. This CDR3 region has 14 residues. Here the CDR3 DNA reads TGTGCCAGCAGTCTCACAGGGACCAATCAGCCCCAGCATTTT. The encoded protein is CASSLTGTNQPQHF.

The CDR3 loop is CATSDLSGGPYNEQFF. DNA of the CDR3: TGTGCCACCAGTGATCTCAGCGGGGGCCCCTACAATGAGCAGTTCTTC. This chain uses TRBV24-1 with TRBJ2-1, with 8 nucleotides matching TRBD2. This CDR3 has 16 amino acids. The ends lost 3 bases at V and 2 bases at J; junction bases unmatched: 5. Looked up from germline, CDR1 is KGHDR and CDR2 is SFDVKD.

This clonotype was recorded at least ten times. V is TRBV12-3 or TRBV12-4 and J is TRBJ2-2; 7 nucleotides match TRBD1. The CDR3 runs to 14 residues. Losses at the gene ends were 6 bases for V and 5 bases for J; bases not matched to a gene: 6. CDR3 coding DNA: TGTGCCAGCAGGCCCAAGACAGGGACCGGGGAGCTGTTTTTT. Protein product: CASRPKTGTGELFF.

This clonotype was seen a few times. The CDR3 sequence is CASTLQGQEGYGYTF. Here the CDR3 DNA reads TGTGCCAGCACCCTCCAGGGACAAGAGGGCTATGGCTACACCTTC. The chain is built from TRBV5-4 and TRBJ1-2, with TRBD1 as a possible D gene (6 bases). Germline V CDR1 and CDR2: SGHNT, YYREEE (reference sequence). Trimming cost V 6 bases and J 4 bases, with 19 bases left between them. CDR3 length: 15 amino acids.

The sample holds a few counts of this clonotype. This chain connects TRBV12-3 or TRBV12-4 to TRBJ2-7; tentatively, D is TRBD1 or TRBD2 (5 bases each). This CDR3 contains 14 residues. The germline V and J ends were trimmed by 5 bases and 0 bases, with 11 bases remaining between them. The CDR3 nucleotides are TGTGCCAGCAGTCTAGTCGGGGCCTCCTACGAGCAGTACTTC. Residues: CASSLVGASYEQYF.

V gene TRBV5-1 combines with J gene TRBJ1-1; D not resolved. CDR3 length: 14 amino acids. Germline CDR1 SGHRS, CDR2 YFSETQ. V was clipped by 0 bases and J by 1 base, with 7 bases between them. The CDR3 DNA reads TGCGCCAGCAGCTTGGACGGCCCGAACACTGAAGCTTTCTTT. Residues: CASSLDGPNTEAFF.

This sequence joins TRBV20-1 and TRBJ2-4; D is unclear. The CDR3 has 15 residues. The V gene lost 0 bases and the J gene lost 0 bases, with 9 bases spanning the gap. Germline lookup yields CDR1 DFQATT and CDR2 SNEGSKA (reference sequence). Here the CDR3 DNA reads TGCAGTGCTAGAGATCTTTCGGGAGCCAAAAACATTCAGTACTTC. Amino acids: CSARDLSGAKNIQYF.

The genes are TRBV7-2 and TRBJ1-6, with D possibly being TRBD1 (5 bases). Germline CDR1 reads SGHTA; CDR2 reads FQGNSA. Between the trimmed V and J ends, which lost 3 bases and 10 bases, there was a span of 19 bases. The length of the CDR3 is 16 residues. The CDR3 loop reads CASSLRGETRGSPLHF. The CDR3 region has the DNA TGTGCCAGCAGCTTGAGAGGAGAGACCCGGGGGTCACCCCTCCACTTT.

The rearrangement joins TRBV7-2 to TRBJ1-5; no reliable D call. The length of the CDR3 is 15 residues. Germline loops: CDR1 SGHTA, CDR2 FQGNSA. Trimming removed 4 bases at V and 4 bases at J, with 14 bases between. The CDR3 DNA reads TGTGCCAGCAGCTCCCACCCGAATGGTAATCAGCCCCAGCATTTT. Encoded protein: CASSSHPNGNQPQHF.

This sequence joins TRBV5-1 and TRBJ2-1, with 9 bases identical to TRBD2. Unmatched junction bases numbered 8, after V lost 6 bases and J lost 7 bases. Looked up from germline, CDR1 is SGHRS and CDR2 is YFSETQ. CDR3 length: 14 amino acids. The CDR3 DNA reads TGCGCCAGCAAGGTGACTAGCGGAGTAAATGAGCAGTTCTTC. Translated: CASKVTSGVNEQFF.

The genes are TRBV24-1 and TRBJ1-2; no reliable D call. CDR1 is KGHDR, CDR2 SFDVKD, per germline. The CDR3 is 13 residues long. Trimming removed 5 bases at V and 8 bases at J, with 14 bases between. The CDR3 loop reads CATSGKVFAGYTF. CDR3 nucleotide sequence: TGTGCCACCAGTGGAAAGGTCTTCGCCGGCTACACCTTC.

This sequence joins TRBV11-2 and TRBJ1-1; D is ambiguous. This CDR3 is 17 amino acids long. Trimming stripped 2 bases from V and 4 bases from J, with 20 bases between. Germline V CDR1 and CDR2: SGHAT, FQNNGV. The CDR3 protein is CASSLKAPGLVRTEAFF. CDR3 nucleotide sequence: TGTGCCAGCAGCTTAAAGGCTCCGGGGTTGGTCCGCACTGAAGCTTTCTTT.

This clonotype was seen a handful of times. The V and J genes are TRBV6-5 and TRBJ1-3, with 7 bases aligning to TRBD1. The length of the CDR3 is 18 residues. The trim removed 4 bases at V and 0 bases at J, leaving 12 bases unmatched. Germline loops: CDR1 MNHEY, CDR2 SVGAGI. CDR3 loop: CASSFQQGSPLSGNTIYF. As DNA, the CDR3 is TGTGCCAGCAGTTTTCAACAGGGGTCCCCTCTCTCTGGAAACACCATATATTTT.

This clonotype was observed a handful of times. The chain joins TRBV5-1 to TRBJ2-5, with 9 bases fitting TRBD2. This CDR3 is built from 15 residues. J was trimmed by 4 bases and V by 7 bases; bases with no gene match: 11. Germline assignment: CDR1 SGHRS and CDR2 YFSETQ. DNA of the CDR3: TGCGCCAGCCGAAAGCGGGGGGCCGGGGGAGAGACCCAGTACTTC. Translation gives CASRKRGAGGETQYF. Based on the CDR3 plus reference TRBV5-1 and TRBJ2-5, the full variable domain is KAGVTQTPRYLIKTRGQQVTLSCSPISGHRSVSWYQQTPGQGLQFLFEYFSETQRNKGNFPGRFSGRQFSNSRSEMNVSTLELGDSALYLCASRKRGAGGETQYFGPGTRLLVL.

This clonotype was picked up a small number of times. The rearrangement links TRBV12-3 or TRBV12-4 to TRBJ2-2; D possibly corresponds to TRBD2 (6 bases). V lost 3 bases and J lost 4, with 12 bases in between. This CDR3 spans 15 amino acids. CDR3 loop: CASSFPGVGTGELFF. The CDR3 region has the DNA TGTGCCAGCAGTTTTCCGGGGGTTGGCACCGGGGAGCTGTTTTTT.

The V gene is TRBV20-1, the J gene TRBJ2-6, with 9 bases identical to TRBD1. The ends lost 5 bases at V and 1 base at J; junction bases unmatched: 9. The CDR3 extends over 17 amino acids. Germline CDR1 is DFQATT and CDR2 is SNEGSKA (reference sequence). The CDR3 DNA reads TGCAGTGCTCCTCCGGGACAGGGTTATTCTGGGGCCAACGTCCTGACTTTC. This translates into CSAPPGQGYSGANVLTF.

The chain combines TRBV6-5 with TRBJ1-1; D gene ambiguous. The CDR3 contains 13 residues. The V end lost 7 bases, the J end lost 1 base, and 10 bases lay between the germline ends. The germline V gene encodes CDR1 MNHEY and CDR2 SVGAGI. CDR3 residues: CASKILRNTEAFF. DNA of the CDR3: TGTGCCAGCAAAATCCTTAGGAACACTGAAGCTTTCTTT.